A selection of T cell receptor beta chains follows, all from one sample in a study of CD8+CD57+ T cells in acquired aplastic anemia. TCRdb processed the reads anew with MiXCR; each CDR3 protein has one entry. Here the sample spans under 200,000 distinct CDR3 sequences, approximately 52% being singletons. The sequencing input was sorted CD4+, CD8+, or CD8+CD57+ T cells (not recorded which) from PBMCs. These receptors came from a human donor with aplastic anemia. CDR3s include the opening cysteine and the closing phenylalanine or tryptophan. The D gene is left open where the match is weak. Expanded clones are given a class, and other clones once, few, many or no size at all.

TRBV5-1	TRBD2	many	18	TRBJ2-3	CASSIDPPGLAGGDTQYF	TGCGCCAGCAGCATTGATCCCCCGGGACTAGCGGGAGGAGATACGCAGTATTTT
TRBV10-3	NA	NA	14	TRBJ2-7	CASQQDEASYEQYF	TGTGCCTCACAACAGGACGAGGCCTCCTACGAGCAGTACTTC
TRBV5-8	TRBD1	many	13	TRBJ1-4	CASSPTGGEKLFF	TGTGCCAGCAGCCCCACAGGGGGTGAAAAACTGTTTTTT
TRBV10-3	NA	many	14	TRBJ1-5	CAISEPGGNQPQHF	TGTGCCATCAGTGAACCCGGGGGCAATCAGCCCCAGCATTTT
TRBV20-1	TRBD2	NA	15	TRBJ2-1	CSAREGGRLHNEQFF	TGCAGTGCTAGGGAGGGCGGGAGGCTCCACAATGAGCAGTTCTTC
TRBV24-1	TRBD1	NA	12	TRBJ1-2	CATSQGERGYTF	TGTGCCACCAGTCAGGGGGAGCGTGGCTACACCTTC
TRBV5-1	NA	many	12	TRBJ1-2	CASSLDLGGYTF	TGCGCCAGCAGCTTGGATCTCGGTGGCTACACCTTC
TRBV27	NA	NA	15	TRBJ2-7	CASSGPGTPPYEQYF	TGTGCCAGCAGTGGTCCCGGGACACCTCCCTACGAGCAGTACTTC
TRBV11-2	NA	NA	17	TRBJ2-1	CASSLEPGMASYNEQFF	TGTGCCAGCAGCTTAGAGCCCGGGATGGCCTCCTACAATGAGCAGTTCTTC
TRBV2	NA	NA	13	TRBJ1-2	CASSEAANYGYTF	TGTGCCAGCAGTGAGGCAGCTAACTATGGCTACACCTTC
TRBV2	NA	NA	14	TRBJ2-3	CASKPGPSTDTQYF	TGTGCCAGCAAACCGGGCCCTAGCACAGATACGCAGTATTTT
TRBV5-1	NA	many	14	TRBJ1-4	CASSFDIGNEKLFF	TGCGCCAGCAGCTTCGACATAGGGAATGAAAAACTGTTTTTT
TRBV20-1	TRBD1	NA	15	TRBJ2-7	CSAREPGQGIPEQYF	TGCAGTGCTAGGGAACCGGGACAGGGTATTCCCGAGCAGTACTTC
TRBV19	NA	NA	13	TRBJ1-2	CASTRMESRGYTF	TGTGCCAGTACTCGGATGGAGAGCCGAGGCTACACCTTC
TRBV30	TRBD1	few	14	TRBJ1-5	CAWSGDRGRQPQHF	TGTGCCTGGAGTGGGGACAGGGGGCGACAGCCCCAGCATTTT
TRBV29-1	NA	NA	12	TRBJ2-7	CSVESGVGEQYF	TGCAGCGTTGAGTCAGGGGTCGGCGAGCAGTACTTC
TRBV3-1	NA	many	12	TRBJ2-5	CASSQETETQYF	TGTGCCAGCAGCCAAGAGACAGAGACCCAGTACTTC
TRBV29-1	NA	many	17	TRBJ2-1	CSVVHGGGISSYNEQFF	TGCAGCGTTGTCCATGGGGGCGGAATTAGCTCCTACAATGAGCAGTTCTTC
TRBV10-2	TRBD1	few	13	TRBJ2-3	CASRLDRTDTQYF	TGCGCCAGCAGATTGGACAGGACAGATACGCAGTATTTT
TRBV3-1	TRBD2	few	15	TRBJ2-1	CASGGGGLTYNEQFF	TGTGCCAGCGGTGGGGGGGGTCTTACGTACAATGAGCAGTTCTTC
TRBV19	NA	many	14	TRBJ1-1	CASSQDSPGTEAFF	TGTGCCAGTAGCCAGGACAGCCCGGGCACTGAAGCTTTCTTT
TRBV28	NA	NA	14	TRBJ2-3	CASSFGGGTDTQYF	TGTGCCAGCAGTTTTGGCGGAGGCACAGATACGCAGTATTTT
TRBV15	TRBD1	NA	14	TRBJ1-2	CATSRAQGAGGYTF	TGTGCCACCAGCAGGGCACAGGGGGCGGGTGGCTACACCTTC
TRBV27	TRBD1	many	14	TRBJ2-7	CASRKIGQGHEQYF	TGTGCCAGCCGCAAAATCGGACAGGGACACGAGCAGTACTTC
TRBV11-2	TRBD1	many	17	TRBJ1-2	CASSLRPSVTGGYGYTF	TGTGCCAGCAGCTTACGCCCGTCCGTGACAGGGGGTTATGGCTACACCTTC
TRBV19	NA	NA	14	TRBJ2-1	CASSLGDTSNEQFF	TGTGCCAGCAGCTTGGGAGACACCTCCAATGAGCAGTTCTTC
TRBV27	NA	NA	14	TRBJ2-5	CASSIWGVQETQYF	TGTGCCAGCAGTATATGGGGTGTTCAAGAGACCCAGTACTTC
TRBV6-1	NA	NA	13	TRBJ1-5	CASSPGRDQPQHF	TGTGCCAGCAGCCCAGGCAGGGATCAGCCCCAGCATTTT
TRBV25-1	NA	few	15	TRBJ1-1	CASSVSTRVGTEAFF	TGTGCCAGCAGTGTGTCTACCAGGGTAGGCACTGAGGCTTTCTTT
TRBV20-1	TRBD1	few	14	TRBJ1-2	CSARDPRTGGGYTF	TGCAGTGCTAGAGATCCAAGGACAGGGGGTGGCTACACCTTC
TRBV20-1	TRBD1	NA	14	TRBJ2-7	CSASDSGQGHEQYF	TGCAGTGCTAGCGATTCGGGACAGGGTCACGAGCAGTACTTC
TRBV3-1	NA	NA	18	TRBJ1-4	CASSQETITGSWEEKLFF	TGTGCCAGCAGCCAAGAAACCATAACAGGGTCTTGGGAAGAAAAACTGTTTTTT
TRBV6-5	NA	NA	15	TRBJ2-7	CASSYSVNPSYEQYF	TGTGCCAGCAGTTACTCTGTGAATCCTAGCTACGAGCAGTACTTC
TRBV5-1	TRBD1	many	15	TRBJ1-1	CASSLGGTGGTEAFF	TGCGCCAGCAGCTTGGGTGGGACAGGGGGAACTGAAGCTTTCTTT
TRBV27	NA	many	13	TRBJ1-6	CASSFRGTSPLHF	TGTGCCAGCAGTTTTCGGGGAACGTCACCCCTCCACTTT